This T cell receptor (beta chain) stems from a study of T cells in Graves' hyperthyroidism and ophthalmopathy. The CDR3 has 13 amino acids. V lost 4 bases, J lost 7 bases, and 13 bases lay in between. Germline assignment: CDR1 GTSNPN and CDR2 SVGIG (reference sequence). From RNA transcripts, TCR beta CDR3 regions were amplified. The HTBI primer set was used in a first-round RT-PCR of the TCR CDR3. TCRdb reanalysed the multiplex PCR reads using MiXCR and keeps one entry per CDR3 protein. The table records under 700,000 distinct CDR3 sequences, roughly a sixth of them present only once. The origin of this receptor is a woman between 18 and 29 years old with Graves' hyperthyroidism. The sequenced sample consisted of blood. The chain carries TRBV30 and TRBJ2-2; D perhaps matches TRBD1 (5 bases). Written as DNA, the CDR3 is TGTGCCTGGAATCCTGCAGGGTTCGGGGAGCTGTTTTTT. Translation: CAWNPAGFGELFF.